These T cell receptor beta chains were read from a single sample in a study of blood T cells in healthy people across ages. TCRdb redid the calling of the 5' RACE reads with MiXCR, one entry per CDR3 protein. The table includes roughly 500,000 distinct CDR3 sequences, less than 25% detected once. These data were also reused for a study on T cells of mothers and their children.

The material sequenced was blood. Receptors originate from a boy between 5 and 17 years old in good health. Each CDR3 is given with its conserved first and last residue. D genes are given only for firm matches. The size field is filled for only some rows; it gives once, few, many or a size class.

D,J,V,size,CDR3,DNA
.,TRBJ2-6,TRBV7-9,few,CASRPDGSGANVLTF,TGTGCCAGCAGACCAGATGGGTCCGGGGCCAACGTCCTGACTTTC
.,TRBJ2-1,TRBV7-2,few,CASSLVWGPTWNEQFF,TGTGCCAGCAGCTTAGTGTGGGGACCAACTTGGAATGAGCAGTTCTTC
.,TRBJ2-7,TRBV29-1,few,CSVAGQHEQYF,TGCAGCGTAGCCGGACAGCACGAGCAGTACTTC
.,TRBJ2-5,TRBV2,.,CASQQETQYF,TGTGCCAGCCAACAAGAGACCCAGTACTTC
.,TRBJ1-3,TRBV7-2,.,CASSTAGIKGGLRGNTIYF,TGTGCCAGCAGCACTGCCGGTATCAAGGGGGGGCTTAGAGGAAACACCATATATTTT
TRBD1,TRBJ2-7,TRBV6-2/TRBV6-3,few,CAVGQGPSYEQYF,TGTGCCGTGGGACAGGGGCCCTCCTACGAGCAGTACTTC
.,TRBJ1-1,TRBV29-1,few,CSVGNRDGTEAFF,TGCAGCGTTGGAAACCGGGATGGGACTGAAGCTTTCTTT
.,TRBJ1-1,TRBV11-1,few,CASSLPTTGNTEAFF,TGTGCCAGCAGCTTACCGACTACAGGGAACACTGAAGCTTTCTTT
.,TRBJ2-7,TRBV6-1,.,CASSEKSQGNSYEQYF,TGTGCCAGCAGTGAAAAGTCGCAGGGCAACTCCTACGAGCAGTACTTC
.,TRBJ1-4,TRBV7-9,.,CASSTGTGTPEELFF,TGTGCCAGCAGCACAGGTACCGGGACGCCTGAGGAACTGTTTTTT
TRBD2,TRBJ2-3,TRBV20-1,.,CSARDLGRLAKGTDTQYF,TGCAGTGCTAGAGATCTCGGGCGACTAGCGAAGGGCACAGATACGCAGTATTTT
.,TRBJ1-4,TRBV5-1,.,CASTKLGPQEKLFF,TGCGCCAGCACCAAATTGGGACCCCAGGAAAAACTGTTTTTT
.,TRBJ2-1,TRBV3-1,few,CASSQEAGLFYNEQFF,TGTGCCAGCAGCCAAGAGGCGGGACTTTTTTACAATGAGCAGTTCTTC
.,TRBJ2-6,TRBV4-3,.,CASSQGSPSGANVLTF,TGCGCCAGCAGCCAAGGATCTCCCTCTGGGGCCAACGTCCTGACTTTC
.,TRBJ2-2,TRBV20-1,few,CSARQGTGELFF,TGCAGTGCCCGGCAGGGGACCGGGGAGCTGTTTTTT
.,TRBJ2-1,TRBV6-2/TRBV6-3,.,CASSYFGTHYNEQFF,TGTGCCAGCAGTTATTTTGGGACTCACTACAATGAGCAGTTCTTC